These T cell receptor beta chains were read from a single sample in a study of T cell changes during pregnancy in multiple sclerosis. TCRdb keeps only in-frame clones here, not all; method: immunoSEQ multiplex PCR. The sample has fewer than 55,000 clones; about 90% are singletons. Specimen: peripheral blood, collected in the first trimester of pregnancy. These receptors were obtained from a female donor with multiple sclerosis, enrolled in a pregnancy study. Both conserved end residues are part of each CDR3. D genes are given only for firm matches. Rows may omit the clone size; those that give it use once, few, many or a size class.

j_call,d_call,v_call,clone_size,cdr3_aa,cdr3_nt
TRBJ1-1,.,TRBV7-2,.,CASSWTPTPGLVKNTEAFF,TGTGCCAGCAGCTGGACACCAACACCGGGACTCGTCAAGAACACTGAAGCTTTCTTT
TRBJ1-1,.,TRBV19,.,CASWRGNTEAFF,TGTGCCAGTTGGCGGGGAAACACTGAAGCTTTCTTT
TRBJ2-1,.,TRBV30,.,CAWSVSFYNEQFF,TGTGCCTGGAGTGTTTCATTCTACAATGAGCAGTTCTTC
TRBJ2-2,.,TRBV6-4,.,CASSRDSPGELFF,TGTGCCAGCAGTAGAGACAGTCCCGGGGAGCTGTTTTTT
TRBJ1-1,.,TRBV30,once,CAWSVQIRGEAFF,TGTGCCTGGAGTGTCCAGATACGGGGTGAAGCTTTCTTT
TRBJ1-1,.,TRBV30,.,CAWSPDRNTEAFF,TGTGCCTGGAGCCCCGACAGAAACACTGAAGCTTTCTTT
TRBJ2-2,.,TRBV7-2,.,CASSLVQGDTGELFF,TGTGCCAGCAGCTTAGTTCAGGGTGACACCGGGGAGCTGTTTTTT
TRBJ2-2,.,TRBV28,.,CASIKGASVGAGELFF,TGTGCCAGCATTAAGGGGGCTAGCGTCGGTGCCGGGGAGCTGTTTTTT
TRBJ1-1,.,TRBV9,.,CASSVTGNTEAFF,TGTGCCAGCAGCGTTACAGGGAACACTGAAGCTTTCTTT
TRBJ1-6,TRBD1,TRBV6-6,.,CASGRDRDSPLHF,TGTGCCAGCGGCCGGGACAGGGATTCACCCCTCCACTTT
TRBJ1-1,.,TRBV2,.,CASREQGVNTEAFF,TGTGCCAGCAGGGAACAGGGTGTGAACACTGAAGCTTTCTTT
TRBJ2-7,TRBD2,TRBV19,once,CASSKVGEGYEQYF,TGTGCCAGCAGTAAGGTGGGGGAGGGATACGAGCAGTACTTC
TRBJ1-4,.,TRBV7-8,.,CASSLSQGNNEKLFF,TGTGCCAGCAGCTTATCACAGGGTAACAATGAAAAACTGTTTTTT
TRBJ2-7,TRBD2,TRBV2,.,CASSELAGGSYEQYF,TGTGCCAGCAGTGAGTTGGCGGGGGGAAGCTACGAGCAGTACTTC
TRBJ2-3,.,TRBV6-6,.,CASSYYGRWADTQYF,TGTGCCAGCAGTTACTATGGGCGTTGGGCAGATACGCAGTATTTT
TRBJ1-2,.,TRBV6-1,.,CASSERNWSGYTF,TGTGCCAGCAGTGAAAGGAATTGGAGCGGCTACACCTTC
TRBJ1-6,.,TRBV7-9,.,CASSPGILGNSPLHF,TGTGCCAGCAGCCCCGGGATCCTCGGGAATTCACCCCTCCACTTT
TRBJ1-5,TRBD1,TRBV4-1,few,CASSRPGTVNQPQHF,TGCGCCAGCAGCCGACCCGGGACAGTTAATCAGCCCCAGCATTTT
TRBJ1-1,.,TRBV10-2,.,CASSVGRVVGAFF,TGCGCCAGCAGTGTGGGCAGGGTTGTTGGGGCTTTCTTT
TRBJ1-2,.,TRBV5-4,.,CASSPGREYGYTF,TGTGCCAGCAGCCCAGGGCGAGAATATGGCTACACCTTC
TRBJ1-2,.,TRBV27,.,CASSINREGYGYTF,TGTGCCAGCAGCATCAACAGGGAGGGCTATGGCTACACCTTC
TRBJ2-6,.,TRBV4-3,.,CASSQESGGSSGANVLTF,TGCGCCAGCAGCCAAGAGTCAGGGGGGAGCTCTGGGGCCAACGTCCTGACTTTC
TRBJ1-2,.,TRBV10-3,.,CAISESVGGNYGYTF,TGTGCCATCAGTGAGTCAGTAGGGGGTAACTATGGCTACACCTTC
TRBJ2-3,TRBD2,TRBV5-6,.,CASSLGGGADTQYF,TGTGCCAGCAGCTTGGGCGGGGGGGCAGATACGCAGTATTTT
TRBJ1-6,.,TRBV5-4,.,CASSLVGVGSPLHF,TGTGCCAGCAGCTTGGTAGGGGTTGGTTCACCCCTCCACTTT
TRBJ1-5,.,TRBV7-8,.,CASSSRDRNVDQPQHF,TGTGCCAGCAGCTCCCGCGACAGGAACGTGGATCAGCCCCAGCATTTT
TRBJ1-1,.,TRBV9,few,CASSVEPDPEGTEAFF,TGTGCCAGCAGCGTAGAACCCGACCCGGAGGGCACTGAAGCTTTCTTT
TRBJ2-2,.,TRBV18,.,CASSPKALTGELFF,TGTGCCAGCTCACCAAAGGCACTAACCGGGGAGCTGTTTTTT
TRBJ2-1,.,TRBV9,.,CASSAPGTFLYNEQFF,TGTGCCAGCAGCGCCCCCGGGACTTTCCTCTACAATGAGCAGTTCTTC
TRBJ2-1,.,TRBV5-6,.,CASSKSSGLDYNEQFF,TGTGCCAGCAGCAAATCCTCGGGACTGGACTACAATGAGCAGTTCTTC
TRBJ1-3,.,TRBV18,.,CASSPLKSSGNTIYF,TGTGCCAGCTCACCACTCAAGAGCTCTGGAAACACCATATATTTT
TRBJ1-1,TRBD1,TRBV5-1,.,CASSFRDRGFMNTEAFF,TGCGCCAGCAGCTTCCGGGACAGGGGATTCATGAACACTGAAGCTTTCTTT
TRBJ1-2,.,TRBV6-4,.,CASSERAVPHPDYGYTF,TGTGCCAGCAGCGAGAGGGCAGTCCCCCACCCTGACTATGGCTACACCTTC
TRBJ2-4,.,TRBV2,.,CASTSAGLAKNIQYF,TGTGCCAGCACCTCGGCGGGCCTAGCCAAAAACATTCAGTACTTC
TRBJ1-2,.,TRBV2,.,CASSEGKHYGYTF,TGTGCCAGCAGTGAAGGAAAGCACTATGGCTACACCTTC
TRBJ2-2,TRBD1,TRBV6-5,medium-sized,CASSYAGQGWTGELFF,TGTGCCAGCAGTTACGCGGGACAGGGTTGGACCGGGGAGCTGTTTTTT
TRBJ1-2,TRBD1,TRBV27,.,CASSLSPGGGYGYTF,TGTGCCAGCAGTTTATCGCCAGGGGGCGGCTATGGCTACACCTTC
TRBJ2-1,.,TRBV7-6,.,CASSLSVAERYNEQFF,TGTGCCAGCAGCTTATCGGTAGCGGAACGATACAATGAGCAGTTCTTC
TRBJ2-3,TRBD2,TRBV10-3,once,CAISEGTSGVGAQYF,TGTGCCATCAGTGAAGGGACTAGCGGGGTGGGGGCGCAGTATTTT
TRBJ2-3,.,TRBV4-2,.,CASSLRGAGHTDTQYF,TGTGCCAGCAGCCTTCGGGGGGCCGGGCACACAGATACGCAGTATTTT
TRBJ2-2,TRBD1,TRBV7-8,.,CASSFWRQGNTGELFF,TGTGCCAGCAGCTTTTGGAGACAGGGGAACACCGGGGAGCTGTTTTTT
TRBJ2-7,.,TRBV5-5,.,CASRLLGQGRSYEQYF,TGTGCCAGCAGGCTCCTGGGGCAGGGAAGGTCCTACGAGCAGTACTTC
TRBJ2-3,.,TRBV5-5,few,CASSLDPSRTDTQYF,TGTGCCAGCAGCTTGGATCCGTCCCGCACAGATACGCAGTATTTT
TRBJ2-3,TRBD2,TRBV5-1,.,CASSLWRGGGDTQYF,TGCGCCAGCAGCTTGTGGCGGGGGGGCGGAGATACGCAGTATTTT
TRBJ1-2,TRBD1,TRBV4-1,.,CASSRTGIYGYTF,TGCGCCAGCAGTCGGACAGGAATCTATGGCTACACCTTC
TRBJ2-1,TRBD1,TRBV7-3,.,CASSLRQGAGEQFF,TGTGCCAGCAGCTTACGACAGGGGGCGGGTGAGCAGTTCTTC
TRBJ1-2,.,TRBV29-1,.,CSGLGDDGYTF,TGCAGCGGACTAGGAGATGATGGCTACACCTTC
TRBJ1-2,.,TRBV7-9,once,CASSGSGRGFDYGYTF,TGTGCCAGCAGCGGGAGCGGCCGGGGATTCGACTATGGCTACACCTTC